This is a list of T cell receptor beta chains from one sample in a study of metastatic and nonmetastatic thyroid tumors. TCRdb re-called the PCR reads via MiXCR. Of over 50,000 clones in the sample, 25% to 35% were seen once. Material: blood. The receptors here all came from a female donor with papillary thyroid cancer or a benign thyroid nodule (not recorded which). Some clones in this sample may be carry-over from other donors' samples. CDR3s include the opening cysteine and the closing phenylalanine or tryptophan.

TRBV20-1	TRBJ2-2	CSARVTTGELFF
TRBV12-3/TRBV12-4	TRBJ1-1	CASSPRTGHTEAFF
TRBV11-3	TRBJ2-3	CASSPPVRNPDTQYF
TRBV5-1	TRBJ2-1	CASRSLDRGRNEQFF
TRBV11-2	TRBJ1-1	CASSLVRGTLEAFF
TRBV7-3	TRBJ2-2	CASTAGAGGELFF
TRBV30	TRBJ1-1	CAWNLNTEAFF
TRBV11-3	TRBJ2-2	CASTQGGSGGTGELFF
TRBV28	TRBJ1-2	CASSPSDYGYTF
TRBV12-3/TRBV12-4	TRBJ2-7	CAISFRPGQGTYEQYF
TRBV6-4	TRBJ2-2	CASRRPFIPRGRSDGTGELFF
TRBV7-8	TRBJ2-4	CASSFSRGGRTKNIQYF
TRBV5-1	TRBJ1-4	CASSPGIDLKEKLFF
TRBV28	TRBJ2-7	CASTSFGNHEQYF
TRBV3-1	TRBJ2-7	CASSQGGRGRAYEQYF
TRBV2	TRBJ2-5	CASSEQGTREETQYF
TRBV6-2/TRBV6-3	TRBJ2-4	CASSYGGPNIQYF
TRBV7-8	TRBJ2-2	CASSLLAGATGELFF
TRBV6-5	TRBJ1-1	CASSSSGGLNTEAFF
TRBV6-1	TRBJ2-2	CASSDTSGSTGELFF
TRBV6-4	TRBJ1-5	CASSDRGRLYSNQPQHF
TRBV7-9	TRBJ1-1	CASSYLDSEAFF
TRBV11-1	TRBJ2-3	CASSLAGWSTDTQYF
TRBV6-1	TRBJ2-7	CASMRRSGRPEAEQYF
TRBV20-1	TRBJ1-5	CSATDREGYNQPQHF
TRBV6-2/TRBV6-3	TRBJ2-1	CASSYGILAGRSSYNEQFF
TRBV4-1	TRBJ2-3	CASSHTPGLAESTDTQYF
TRBV18	TRBJ1-5	CASSLGQGNQPQHF
TRBV28	TRBJ2-5	CASSSGETQYF
TRBV11-3	TRBJ2-7	CASSLSHSTGEQYF
TRBV5-1	TRBJ2-1	CASSYGADNEQFF
TRBV7-3	TRBJ1-6	CASSPSGTGSFTYNSPLHF
TRBV28	TRBJ2-2	CASTSYTGELFF
TRBV6-5	TRBJ1-5	CASSYDVGAGQPQHF
TRBV6-2/TRBV6-3	TRBJ2-5	CASSLGQETQYF
TRBV9	TRBJ1-2	CASSEMGAYYGYTF
TRBV6-4	TRBJ2-3	CASSDGPDTDTQYF
TRBV6-1	TRBJ2-1	CASRARGDNEQFF
TRBV12-3/TRBV12-4	TRBJ2-7	CSSSPGSAFVQYF
TRBV5-1	TRBJ2-3	CASSLGALTDTQYF
TRBV20-1	TRBJ2-6	CSARGVAGGTGANVLTF
TRBV25-1	TRBJ2-1	CASSAQAEFYNEQFF
TRBV6-4	TRBJ1-2	CASSIGGYTF
TRBV6-5	TRBJ2-1	CASSYSLEGNEQFF
TRBV27	TRBJ2-1	CATLGVWGEQFF
TRBV10-3	TRBJ2-7	CAISAGGALDEQYF
TRBV24-1	TRBJ2-1	CATSGQFGGADSYNEQFF
TRBV10-3	TRBJ1-5	CAISESYREPQHF
TRBV7-9	TRBJ2-5	CASSLERDSQETQYF
TRBV2	TRBJ1-2	CASSDPGDRGYGYTF